This T cell receptor beta chain was captured in a study of blood T cell repertoires in COVID-19. This clone occurred once. Germline V gene data show CDR1 as SGHKS and CDR2 as YYEKEE (reference sequence). V was trimmed by 6 bases and J by 3 bases, leaving 10 bases between them. The CDR3 runs to 13 residues. In the source study's methods: For nucleated cells, counts were estimated from reference gene primer amplification. Some clones are missing from TCRdb's copy, which holds only in-frame ones; the method was immunoSEQ multiplex PCR. The V and J calls and clone size come from that table; D and trimming were worked out from the DNA. The sample has approximately 170,000 clones; less than 80% are singletons.

This sequence was found in a woman aged 45-65 years with acute or convalescent COVID-19. V and J are TRBV5-5 and TRBJ2-1; the D gene is possibly TRBD2 (6 bases). Input material: peripheral blood. CDR3 amino acids: CASTLAFYNEQFF. In DNA, the CDR3 is TGTGCCAGCACCCTAGCGTTCTACAATGAGCAGTTCTTC.